Presented here are 32 T cell receptor beta chains from one specimen sequenced in a study of T cells in Graves' hyperthyroidism and ophthalmopathy. RNA transcripts were the template for amplifying TCR beta CDR3 regions. Using the HTBI primer set, a first-round RT-PCR was run on the TCR CDR3. TCRdb analysed the multiplex PCR reads with MiXCR anew, one entry per CDR3 protein. In the table there are around 700,000 distinct CDR3 sequences, approximately 19% of which are singletons. Sequencing was done on a sample of blood. The receptors stem from a woman aged 50 to 60 with Graves' hyperthyroidism that later progressed to Graves' ophthalmopathy.

This rearrangement joins TRBV25-1 to TRBJ2-3, with 7 nucleotides matching TRBD2. The germline V gene has CDR1 MGHDK and CDR2 SYGVNS. Losses at the gene ends were 4 bases for V and 0 bases for J; bases not matched to a gene: 7. CDR3 size: 16 residues. CDR3 in DNA: TGTGCCAGCAGTGTGGTGGGAGGGCTGAGCACAGATACGCAGTATTTT. Translated: CASSVVGGLSTDTQYF.

This chain uses TRBV7-9 with TRBJ1-2, with D unresolved. CDR3 length: 10 amino acids. Germline values: CDR1 SEHNR, CDR2 FQNEAQ (reference sequence). With 2 bases removed from V and 6 bases from J, the gap between germline ends came to 1 base. The CDR3, as DNA: TGTGCCAGCAGCTTACATGGCTACACCTTC. Residues: CASSLHGYTF.

This clonotype was seen a few times. The J gene is TRBJ2-3, the V gene TRBV4-2; possibly TRBD1 or TRBD2 for D (5 bases each). Germline V lookup: CDR1 LGHNA, CDR2 YNFKEQ. The CDR3 sequence is 15 residues long. Between the trimmed V and J ends, which lost 6 bases and 2 bases, there was a span of 15 bases. The CDR3 DNA reads as TGTGCCAGCAGAAGCCGGGACGCAAACACAGATACGCAGTATTTT. Protein sequence: CASRSRDANTDTQYF.

The gene calls are TRBV19 and TRBJ1-1, with unresolved D. The germline gives CDR1 LNHDA, CDR2 SQIVND (reference sequence). Trimming took 5 bases from V and 1 from J, leaving 8 bases between them. This CDR3 spans 13 amino acids. The CDR3 is CASSARPNTEAFF. Written as DNA, the CDR3 is TGTGCCAGTAGTGCCCGGCCGAACACTGAAGCTTTCTTT.

Only a few counts were recorded for this clonotype. The chain recombines TRBV19 with TRBJ2-1; 10 nucleotides align to TRBD2. The CDR3 is made up of 15 amino acids. Per the germline V gene, CDR1 is LNHDA and CDR2 is SQIVND (reference sequence). J gave up 7 bases and V 10 bases, and 13 bases lay outside the gene matches. Written as DNA, the CDR3 is TGTGCCACCCTAGATCGAGCGGGGGGGCAGAATGAGCAGTTCTTC. Translated, it gives CATLDRAGGQNEQFF.

The chain joins TRBV20-1 to TRBJ1-5; D might be TRBD1 (5 bases). V was trimmed by 4 bases and J by 5 bases, leaving 12 bases between them. CDR3 length equals 13 residues. The germline gives CDR1 DFQATT, CDR2 SNEGSKA (reference sequence). CDR3 loop: CSAKGPRDQPQHF. CDR3 sequence (DNA): TGCAGTGCTAAAGGACCCAGGGATCAGCCCCAGCATTTT.

This clonotype has more than one count but fewer than ten. V is TRBV6-6 and J is TRBJ1-6; D ambiguous. Trimming took off 2 bases at V and 10 bases at J, with 12 bases between the two ends. The CDR3 consists of 14 residues. Germline V gives CDR1 MNHNY, CDR2 SVGAGI (reference sequence). The CDR3 DNA sequence: TGTGCCAGCAGTTACGAGGACGGTCGCTCACCCCTCCACTTT. It is translated as CASSYEDGRSPLHF.

This chain connects TRBV5-1 to TRBJ2-1; 7 nucleotides agree with TRBD2. The CDR3 totals 15 residues. Germline V lookup: CDR1 SGHRS, CDR2 YFSETQ. Losses at the gene ends were 4 bases for V and 3 bases for J; bases not matched to a gene: 7. CDR3 coding DNA: TGCGCCAGCAGCCCGTCCTGGGGGGGCTACAATGAGCAGTTCTTC. It translates to CASSPSWGGYNEQFF.

This chain connects TRBV13 to TRBJ1-1; TRBD1 might be the D (5 bases). Trimming shortened V by 4 bases and J by 9 bases, and 9 bases separated the two germline ends. Germline lookup yields CDR1 PRHDT and CDR2 FYEKMQ (reference sequence). The CDR3 contains 11 residues. The CDR3 here is CASSSGSKAFF. The CDR3 bases are TGTGCCAGCAGCTCAGGGAGTAAAGCTTTCTTT.

In the case of this clonotype: A read error is possible here, since a much larger clone lies one base away. The gene calls are TRBV15 and TRBJ1-1; no reliable D call. Germline loops: CDR1 LNHNV, CDR2 YYDKDF (reference sequence). V gave up 0 bases and J gave up 0 bases, with 5 bases separating them. The CDR3 is 14 amino acids. The CDR3 DNA follows: TGTGCCACCAGCAGAGATACAGTGAACACTGAAGCTTTCTTT. Translation: CATSRDTVNTEAFF.

In its sample, this clonotype was seen many times. V usage is TRBV7-9 and J usage is TRBJ1-2, with unresolved D. The CDR3 is made up of 13 amino acids. V dropped 3 bases and J dropped 7 bases, with 12 bases sitting between them. CDR1 is SEHNR and CDR2 is FQNEAQ in the germline V gene (reference sequence). CDR3 sequence (DNA): TGTGCCAGCAGCTTGGACGGAGGAGGTGGCTACACCTTC. Translating it yields CASSLDGGGGYTF.

This clonotype was observed a few times. The J gene is TRBJ2-2, the V gene TRBV9, with 12 bases matching TRBD2. The V segment lost 3 bases and the J segment 6 bases; nucleotides outside the gene matches: 6. CDR1 and CDR2 from the germline V gene are SGDLS and YYNGEE. The CDR3 has 16 amino acids. The CDR3 region has the DNA TGTGCCAGCAGCGCCCCCGGGACTAGCGGGTCCGGGGAGCTGTTTTTT. Amino acids: CASSAPGTSGSGELFF. Variable domain in full (rest from reference TRBV9 and TRBJ2-2): DSGVTQTPKHLITATGQRVTLRCSPRSGDLSVYWYQQSLDQGLQFLIQYYNGEERAKGNILERFSAQQFPDLHSELNLSSLELGDSALYFCASSAPGTSGSGELFFGEGSRLTVL.

This chain's CDR3 is CASSQGSGQGSEKLFF. CDR3 coding DNA: TGTGCCAGCAGCCAAGGGTCAGGACAGGGAAGCGAAAAACTGTTTTTT. The rearrangement links TRBV4-2 to TRBJ1-4; 8 nucleotides line up with TRBD1. CDR1 and CDR2 (germline): LGHNA, YNFKEQ. J was trimmed by 8 bases and V by 1 base; bases with no gene match: 9. This CDR3 has 16 amino acids.

This clonotype occurred once. The chain employs TRBV19 and TRBJ2-5; D remains unclear. V was trimmed by 4 bases and J by 4 bases, leaving 10 bases between them. The CDR3 covers 13 residues. Germline lookup yields CDR1 LNHDA and CDR2 SQIVND (reference sequence). CDR3 residues: CASSKGWSETQYF. CDR3 coding DNA: TGTGCCAGTAGTAAAGGGTGGTCAGAGACCCAGTACTTC.

The rearrangement links TRBV7-9 to TRBJ1-1; D ambiguous. Germline values: CDR1 SEHNR, CDR2 FQNEAQ (reference sequence). The CDR3 is made up of 12 amino acids. V lost 4 bases and J lost 11, with 14 bases in between. Here the CDR3 DNA reads TGTGCCAGCAGCTCCCACCCCGGGTTTGCTTTCTTT. Its translation: CASSSHPGFAFF.

This clonotype was seen many times. The V gene is TRBV2, the J gene TRBJ1-6, with D possibly TRBD1 on 5 matching bases. Germline V gene data show CDR1 as SNHLY and CDR2 as FYNNEI. The CDR3 spans 14 residues. The V and J ends lost 8 bases and 7 bases respectively, with 15 bases between them. The CDR3 spells CASQYRQTNSPLHF. CDR3 nucleotides: TGTGCCAGCCAGTATCGACAGACGAATTCACCCCTCCACTTT.

This clonotype was found many times. The chain links TRBV6-1 to TRBJ1-1; possible D gene TRBD1, 6 bases. The V gene's germline CDR1 is MNHNS and CDR2 SASEGT. Trimming removed 6 bases from V and 4 bases from J, with 15 bases in between. The CDR3 length is 14 residues. CDR3 nucleotide sequence: TGTGCCAGCAGAGCAGGGGCGGATGGCACTGAAGCTTTCTTT. This gives the protein CASRAGADGTEAFF.

This clonotype was seen a few times. The chain is built from TRBV4-1 and TRBJ1-4; no definite D call. V shed 1 base and J shed 5 bases, with 14 bases lying between them. CDR3 length: 16 amino acids. Germline V gene data show CDR1 as MGHRA and CDR2 as YSYEKL. Here the CDR3 reads CASSQVGVGSNEKLFF. Written as DNA, the CDR3 is TGCGCCAGCAGCCAAGTCGGCGTAGGCTCCAATGAAAAACTGTTTTTT.

This clonotype was seen only a few times. The chain recombines TRBV5-1 with TRBJ2-5; no firm D call. CDR3 length: 15 residues. Germline V gene sequence: CDR1 SGHRS, CDR2 YFSETQ. Trimming stripped 5 bases from V and 1 base from J, with 15 bases between. The CDR3 region has the DNA TGCGCCAGCAGTCACGCAGACCCAGCCCAAGAGACCCAGTACTTC. It yields the protein CASSHADPAQETQYF.

This clonotype was observed a handful of times. The chain recombines TRBV27 with TRBJ1-1; no reliable D call. Trimming shortened V by 1 base and J by 3 bases, and 15 bases separated the two germline ends. Germline-derived CDR1 and CDR2 are MNHEY and SMNVEV (reference sequence). The CDR3 spans 16 residues. Here the CDR3 reads CASSLFTPGWHTEAFF. CDR3 DNA: TGTGCCAGCAGTTTATTTACGCCAGGATGGCACACTGAAGCTTTCTTT.

This clonotype was found a few times. The chain links TRBV27 to TRBJ2-2, with D hard to call. V was clipped by 5 bases and J by 2 bases, with 18 bases between them. The CDR3 covers 17 residues. Germline CDR1 MNHEY, CDR2 SMNVEV (reference sequence). In DNA form, the CDR3 reads TGTGCCAGCAGTGAAGCGACCTCGCGGCCTAACACCGGGGAGCTGTTTTTT. It encodes CASSEATSRPNTGELFF.

At least ten counts were recorded for this clonotype. The rearrangement uses TRBV18 and TRBJ2-3; D is ambiguous. The CDR3 length is 13 residues. V lost 2 bases, J lost 8 bases, and 11 bases lay in between. Germline V gene lookup returns CDR1 KGHSH and CDR2 LQKENI. The CDR3 DNA follows: TGTGCCAGCTCACCAGAAAGTGGGTCTACGCAGTATTTT. It yields the protein CASSPESGSTQYF.

This clonotype was counted between two and nine times. The chain is built from TRBV18 and TRBJ1-6; no clear D gene. The CDR3 has 16 residues. CDR1 is KGHSH, CDR2 LQKENI, per germline. The V end lost 3 bases, the J end lost 7 bases, and 16 bases lay between the germline ends. CDR3 bases: TGTGCCAGCTCACCTGAATCTCAGGCTAACAATTCACCCCTCCACTTT. This translates into CASSPESQANNSPLHF.

Turning to this clonotype: The junction departs from germline at one end; a sequencing error may be responsible. The V call is TRBV24-1, the J call TRBJ2-3, with 7 bases that match TRBD1. The germline V gene encodes CDR1 KGHDR and CDR2 SFDVKD. The CDR3 sequence is 17 residues long. The chain's CDR3 is CATSDSYTHRGADTRYF. Here the CDR3 DNA reads TGTGCCACCAGTGATTCTTACACTCACAGGGGCGCAGATACGCGGTATTTT.

The table lists this clonotype with many counts. This chain's CDR3 is CAWSVGGTGSGYEQYF. CDR3 in DNA: TGTGCCTGGAGTGTGGGGGGGACAGGGAGTGGATACGAGCAGTACTTC. The chain uses TRBV30 and TRBJ2-7; TRBD1 agrees at 9 bases. This CDR3 is 16 amino acids long. CDR1 is GTSNPN and CDR2 is SVGIG in the germline V gene (reference sequence). V lost 0 bases and J lost 4; bases outside the gene matches: 10. Full variable domain (remainder filled in from reference TRBV30 and TRBJ2-7): SQTIHQWPATLVQPVGSPLSLECTVEGTSNPNLYWYRQAAGRGLQLLFYSVGIGQISSEVPQNLSASRPQDRQFILSSKKLLLSDSGFYLCAWSVGGTGSGYEQYFGPGTRLTVT.

The V and J genes are TRBV25-1 and TRBJ2-2, with D perhaps matching TRBD1 (6 bases). Trimming stripped 4 bases from V and 4 bases from J, with 10 bases between. The CDR3 spans 14 residues. Per the germline V gene, CDR1 is MGHDK and CDR2 is SYGVNS. Here the CDR3 reads CASSVGASTGELFF. CDR3 nucleotide sequence: TGTGCCAGCAGTGTGGGGGCTTCCACCGGGGAGCTGTTTTTT.

This clonotype occurred once. The chain links TRBV6-2 or TRBV6-3 to TRBJ1-4; D ambiguous. Deletions cut 8 bases from V and 0 bases from J, with 10 bases between. CDR3 length: 14 residues. Germline assignment: CDR1 MNHEY and CDR2 SVGEGT. CDR3 in DNA: TGTGCCAGCCGAGGTCCGGCAACTAATGAAAAACTGTTTTTT. Translated, it gives CASRGPATNEKLFF.

This clonotype occurred a few times. The chain uses TRBV7-7 and TRBJ1-1; unclear D gene. Germline V CDR1 and CDR2: SSHAT, FNYEAQ (reference sequence). The CDR3 is 13 amino acids. The CDR3 bases are TGTACTAGCAGCTTAGGAGTGAACACTGAAGCTTTCTTT. Its protein product is CTSSLGVNTEAFF. Full variable domain (outside the CDR3, taken from reference TRBV7-7 and TRBJ1-1): GAGVSQSPRYKVTKRGQDVTLRCDPISSHATLYWYQQALGQGPEFLTYFNYEAQPDKSGLPSDRFSAERPEGSISTLTIQRTEQRDSAMYRCTSSLGVNTEAFFGQGTRLTVV.

This clonotype was counted only a few times. The chain recombines TRBV10-3 with TRBJ1-6, with TRBD1 as a possible D gene (5 bases). Trimming took off 0 bases at V and 3 bases at J, with 9 bases between the two ends. The CDR3 has 16 amino acids. Germline V CDR1 and CDR2: ENHRY, SYGVKD. The CDR3 DNA sequence: TGTGCCATCAGTGAGTCCTTGGGGGGCTATAATTCACCCCTCCACTTT. Translation: CAISESLGGYNSPLHF.

At least ten counts were recorded for this clonotype. The genes are TRBV3-1 and TRBJ1-2; D call uncertain. Trimming removed 0 bases at V and 0 bases at J, with 8 bases between. CDR1 is LGHDT, CDR2 YNNKEL, per germline (reference sequence). The CDR3 loop spans 15 amino acids. This CDR3 reads CASSQDRLANYGYTF. The CDR3, as DNA: TGTGCCAGCAGCCAAGATAGGTTAGCTAACTATGGCTACACCTTC.

The J gene is TRBJ1-2, the V gene TRBV7-9, with D possibly being TRBD1 (5 bases). V was cut by 5 bases and J by 5 bases, with 18 bases left in between. CDR1 is SEHNR and CDR2 is FQNEAQ in the germline V gene (reference sequence). The CDR3 contains 15 residues. The CDR3 region is CASSTHRDRPYGYTF. CDR3 nucleotides: TGTGCCAGCAGCACCCATCGAGACAGACCGTATGGCTACACCTTC.

This clonotype was observed a handful of times. CDR3 nucleotides: TGTGCCAGTAGTATAGCCGGGACAGATAATGAAAAACTGTTTTTT. Translating it yields CASSIAGTDNEKLFF. This sequence joins TRBV19 and TRBJ1-4; 7 bases are shared with TRBD1. The germline V gene has CDR1 LNHDA and CDR2 SQIVND (reference sequence). With 1 base clipped from V and 4 bases from J, the junction kept 3 bases outside the gene matches. The CDR3 runs to 15 residues.